This TCR beta chain was sequenced for a study of T cell changes during pregnancy in multiple sclerosis. V was trimmed by 9 bases and J by 1 base, leaving 20 bases between them. This CDR3 has 16 residues. The germline V gene has CDR1 LNHDA and CDR2 SQIVND (reference sequence). Only in-frame clones appear in the TCRdb table, and some are missing; sequencing was by immunoSEQ multiplex PCR. Among tens of thousands of clones, approximately 81% were seen once, and the ten largest hold about 0.64%. The sequences come from CD4+ T cells from peripheral blood mononuclear cells, collected before pregnancy. The rearrangement links TRBV19 to TRBJ2-3; possible D gene TRBD2, 6 bases. The sequence derives from a female donor with multiple sclerosis, enrolled in a pregnancy study. The chain's CDR3 is CASSTLRGGGTDTQYF. CDR3 in DNA: TGTGCCAGCAGCACATTAAGGGGAGGCGGCACAGATACGCAGTATTTT.